The 7 T cell receptor beta chains presented below share a single source sample, sequenced in a study of Graves' ophthalmopathy and Graves' hyperthyroidism. RNA transcripts were the source from which TCR beta CDR3 regions were amplified. RT-PCR in the first round used HTBI primers; a second-round multiplex PCR followed. TCRdb passed the multiplex PCR reads through MiXCR, listing each CDR3 protein once. The sample includes 340,000 or so distinct CDR3 sequences, roughly a sixth of them seen just once. Sequencing input: peripheral blood. All receptors derive from an adult man with Graves' ophthalmopathy.

The gene calls are TRBV19 and TRBJ1-1, with TRBD1 as a possible D gene (6 bases). Germline V lookup: CDR1 LNHDA, CDR2 SQIVND (reference sequence). The CDR3 is 13 residues long. V was cut by 5 bases and J by 5 bases, with 12 bases left in between. CDR3 bases: TGTGCCAGTAGTCTGGGGGCTAGGACTGAAGCTTTCTTT. Translation: CASSLGARTEAFF.

This clonotype was detected many times. This rearrangement joins TRBV11-1 to TRBJ2-6, with TRBD1 identical over 7 bases. This CDR3 has 18 residues. CDR1 SGHAT and CDR2 FQDESV come from the germline V gene (reference sequence). The trim removed 3 bases at V and 0 bases at J, leaving 8 bases unmatched. The CDR3 protein is CASSFPGTVPSGANVLTF. DNA of the CDR3: TGTGCCAGCAGCTTCCCCGGGACAGTGCCCTCTGGGGCCAACGTCCTGACTTTC. The entire variable domain, with the rest obtained from reference TRBV11-1 and TRBJ2-6, is as follows: EAEVAQSPRYKITEKSQAVAFWCDPISGHATLYWYRQILGQGPELLVQFQDESVVDDSQLPKDRFSAERLKGVDSTLKIQPAELGDSAMYLCASSFPGTVPSGANVLTFGAGSRLTVL.

This clonotype was counted many times. The rearrangement joins TRBV12-3 or TRBV12-4 to TRBJ1-1; possibly TRBD1 for D (6 bases). CDR3 length: 17 amino acids. Trimming pared 6 bases from V and 4 bases from J, leaving 24 bases between. CDR3 DNA sequence: TGTGCCAGCAGCCCTACGTGGGGGGCTCAACGGGGCACTGAAGCTTTCTTT. Its translation: CASSPTWGAQRGTEAFF.

This clonotype was counted many times. The chain couples TRBV2 to TRBJ1-6; maybe TRBD1 (6 bases). The CDR3 length is 14 residues. V lost 4 bases and J lost 13, with 17 bases in between. Per the germline V gene, CDR1 is SNHLY and CDR2 is FYNNEI. CDR3 sequence (DNA): TGTGCCAGCAGTGCAACAGGGACCCAGGCGCCCCTCCACTTT. Translation gives CASSATGTQAPLHF.

This clonotype was found many times. This chain joins TRBV11-2 and TRBJ1-5; the match to TRBD1 covers 7 bases. This CDR3 region has 14 residues. The junction had 5 bases not matched to a gene; V was cut back by 2 bases and J by 7 bases. The germline CDR1 and CDR2 sequences are SGHAT and FQNNGV. In nucleotides, the CDR3 is TGTGCCAGCAGCTTAAACAGGGGTAACCAGCCCCAGCATTTT. It yields the protein CASSLNRGNQPQHF.

This clonotype was counted ten times or more. V usage is TRBV18 and J usage is TRBJ2-7, with D unresolved. Germline CDR1 and CDR2: KGHSH and LQKENI. Trimming took 2 bases from V and 6 from J, leaving 20 bases between them. The CDR3 has 16 residues. The CDR3 DNA follows: TGTGCCAGCTCACCAGTTTTTCGGGCCCCCGTCCTCGAGCAGTACTTC. Residues: CASSPVFRAPVLEQYF.

This clonotype was seen ten or more times. This rearrangement joins TRBV6-5 to TRBJ2-7, with 13 bases aligning to TRBD2. Germline V gene data show CDR1 as MNHEY and CDR2 as SVGAGI. V trimming: 7 bases; J trimming: 4 bases; junction bases outside the gene matches: 4. The CDR3 is 14 residues long. DNA for the CDR3: TGTGCCAGCACCCCGGGACTAGCGGGATACGAGCAGTACTTC. It encodes CASTPGLAGYEQYF.